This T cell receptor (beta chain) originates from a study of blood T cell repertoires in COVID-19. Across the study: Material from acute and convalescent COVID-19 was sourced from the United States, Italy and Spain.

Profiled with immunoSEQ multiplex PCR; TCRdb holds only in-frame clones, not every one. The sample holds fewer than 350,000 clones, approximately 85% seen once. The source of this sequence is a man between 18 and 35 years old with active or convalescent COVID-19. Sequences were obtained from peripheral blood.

Here the CDR3 reads CASSQSKDINTGELFF. The CDR3 coding sequence is TGTGCCAGCAGCCAATCAAAGGACATTAACACCGGGGAGCTGTTTTTT. V usage is TRBV16 and J usage is TRBJ2-2; tentatively, D is TRBD1 (5 bases). The CDR3 extends over 16 amino acids. With 0 bases removed from V and 2 bases from J, the gap between germline ends came to 10 bases. The germline V gene encodes CDR1 KGHSY and CDR2 FQNENV.